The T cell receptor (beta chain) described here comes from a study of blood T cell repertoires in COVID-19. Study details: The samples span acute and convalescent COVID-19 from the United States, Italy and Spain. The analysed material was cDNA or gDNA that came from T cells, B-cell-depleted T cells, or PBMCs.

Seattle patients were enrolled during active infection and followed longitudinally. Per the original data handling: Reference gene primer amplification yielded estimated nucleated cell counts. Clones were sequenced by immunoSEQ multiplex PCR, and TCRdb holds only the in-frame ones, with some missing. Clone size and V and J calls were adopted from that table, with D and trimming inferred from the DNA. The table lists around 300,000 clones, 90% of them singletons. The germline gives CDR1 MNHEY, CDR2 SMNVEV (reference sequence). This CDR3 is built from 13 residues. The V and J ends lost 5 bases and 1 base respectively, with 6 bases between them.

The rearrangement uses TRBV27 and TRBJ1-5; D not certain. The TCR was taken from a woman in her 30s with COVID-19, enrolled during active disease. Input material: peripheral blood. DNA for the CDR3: TGTGCCAGCAGTCAACAGAGCAATCAGCCCCAGCATTTT. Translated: CASSQQSNQPQHF.